The next 16 T cell receptor beta chains were all read from a single sample in a study of blood T cell repertoires in COVID-19. Using immunoSEQ multiplex PCR, the repertoire was profiled, and TCRdb retains in-frame clones only, with some absent. This sample has approximately 75,000 clones, with approximately 78% found just once. Source material: peripheral blood. All receptors come from an elderly woman with acute or convalescent COVID-19.

The chain joins TRBV3-1 (or the pseudogene TRBV3-2) to TRBJ2-3, with 7 bases identical to TRBD1. Losses at the gene ends were 3 bases for V and 1 base for J; bases not matched to a gene: 1. Germline values: CDR1 LGHDT, CDR2 YNNKEL (reference sequence). There are 14 residues in the CDR3. The CDR3 DNA reads as TGTGCCAGCAGCCACGGACAGGGCACAGATACGCAGTATTTT. Protein product: CASSHGQGTDTQYF.

This clone was observed a few times. This rearrangement joins TRBV11-3 to TRBJ2-5, with 13 bases matching TRBD2. J lost 5 bases, V lost 5 bases, and 8 bases had no gene match. CDR3 length: 16 residues. Germline V CDR1 and CDR2: SGHNT, YENEEA. The CDR3 reads CASSNGLAGVDETQYF. In nucleotides, the CDR3 is TGTGCCAGCAGCAACGGACTAGCGGGGGTTGATGAGACCCAGTACTTC. Variable domain in full (rest from reference TRBV11-3 and TRBJ2-5): EAGVVQSPRYKIIEKKQPVAFWCNPISGHNTLYWYLQNLGQGPELLIRYENEEAVDDSQLPKDRFSAERLKGVDSTLKIQPAELGDSAVYLCASSNGLAGVDETQYFGPGTRLLVL.

The chain combines TRBV25-1 with TRBJ2-1; D perhaps matches TRBD2 (6 bases). CDR3 size: 14 residues. V was shortened by 1 base and J by 7 bases, with 11 bases between the two germline ends. From germline, CDR1 is MGHDK and CDR2 SYGVNS. The CDR3 is CASSEWDSLNEQFF. Here the CDR3 DNA reads TGTGCCAGCAGTGAATGGGACTCGCTGAATGAGCAGTTCTTC.

This clone came up a few times. The rearrangement uses TRBV7-2 and TRBJ2-2; D gene unclear. The germline gives CDR1 SGHTA, CDR2 FQGNSA. The ends were cut back, 5 bases at V and 6 bases at J, with 16 bases in the middle. This CDR3 contains 15 residues. The CDR3 region is CASSPRLSGSGELFF. CDR3 DNA: TGTGCCAGCAGCCCCCGGCTGTCCGGGTCCGGGGAGCTGTTTTTT.

This clone was detected ten times or more. This chain connects TRBV10-3 to TRBJ2-1; 10 nucleotides align to TRBD1. CDR3 length equals 15 residues. Per germline, CDR1 ENHRY and CDR2 SYGVKD. V dropped 6 bases and J dropped 5; count of bases not matched to a gene: 7. CDR3 region: CAIRAGTGENNEQFF. The DNA of the CDR3 is TGTGCCATCAGAGCCGGGACAGGGGAAAACAATGAGCAGTTCTTC.

V gene TRBV18 combines with J gene TRBJ1-4; 7 bases agree with TRBD1. The germline V gene encodes CDR1 KGHSH and CDR2 LQKENI. The CDR3 has 14 amino acids. V lost 8 bases to trimming and J lost 5 bases; unmatched junction nucleotides: 8. CDR3 sequence (DNA): TGTGCCAGCCGGACAGGTCTAATCAATGAAAAACTGTTTTTT. Protein product: CASRTGLINEKLFF. Based on the CDR3 plus reference TRBV18 and TRBJ1-4, the full variable domain is NAGVMQNPRHLVRRRGQEARLRCSPMKGHSHVYWYRQLPEEGLKFMVYLQKENIIDESGMPKERFSAEFPKEGPSILRIQQVVRGDSAAYFCASRTGLINEKLFFGSGTQLSVL.

The chain is built from TRBV3-1 (or the pseudogene TRBV3-2) and TRBJ1-2; D gene uncertain. Germline V gene data show CDR1 as LGHDT and CDR2 as YNNKEL (reference sequence). The CDR3 is made up of 16 amino acids. Trimming removed 0 bases at V and 4 bases at J, with 15 bases between. The CDR3 reads CASSQDPEGVRYGYTF. CDR3 bases: TGTGCCAGCAGCCAAGACCCGGAGGGAGTACGCTATGGCTACACCTTC.

The chain recombines TRBV7-9 with TRBJ1-2; no clear D gene. The CDR3 runs 15 residues. From germline, CDR1 is SEHNR and CDR2 FQNEAQ (reference sequence). With 1 base removed from V and 2 bases from J, the gap between germline ends came to 11 bases. In DNA form, the CDR3 reads TGTGCCAGCAGCTTAGAGGCGAGGCAGAACTATGGCTACACCTTC. Residues: CASSLEARQNYGYTF. The full variable domain, completed using reference TRBV7-9 and TRBJ1-2, is DTGVSQNPRHKITKRGQNVTFRCDPISEHNRLYWYRQTLGQGPEFLTYFQNEAQLEKSRLLSDRFSAERPKGSFSTLEIQRTEQGDSAMYLCASSLEARQNYGYTFGSGTRLTVV.

This chain uses TRBV7-3 with TRBJ2-3, with D hard to call. This CDR3 has 16 residues. Germline CDR1 SGHTA, CDR2 FQGTGA. V lost 1 base to trimming and J lost 4 bases, with 15 bases between them. CDR3 sequence reads: CASSLMRSRSADTQYF. As DNA, the CDR3 is TGTGCCAGCAGCTTAATGAGGTCCCGGAGCGCAGATACGCAGTATTTT.

The chain employs TRBV11-2 and TRBJ2-3; perhaps TRBD2 as D (7 bases). This CDR3 is built from 15 residues. Trimming removed 1 base at V and 4 bases at J, with 12 bases between. Germline V gene sequence: CDR1 SGHAT, CDR2 FQNNGV. The CDR3 DNA follows: TGTGCCAGCAGCTTAGTGGGGGGGCAGGCAGATACGCAGTATTTT. Residues: CASSLVGGQADTQYF.

This clone was recorded only once. The chain links TRBV30 to TRBJ1-2, with 7 bases fitting TRBD1. CDR1 is GTSNPN and CDR2 is SVGIG in the germline V gene (reference sequence). The CDR3 has 12 amino acids. The V and J ends lost 3 bases and 7 bases, in that order; junction bases with no gene match: 5. CDR3 protein: CAWSATGFGYTF. CDR3 DNA sequence: TGTGCCTGGAGCGCGACAGGGTTTGGCTACACCTTC.

This chain joins TRBV2 and TRBJ1-3, with unresolved D. The CDR3 sequence is 16 residues long. The V end was cut by 2 bases, the J end by 2 bases, with 13 bases between. Germline V gene data show CDR1 as SNHLY and CDR2 as FYNNEI. The CDR3 sequence is CASSEPHGDAGNTIYF. The CDR3 DNA sequence: TGTGCCAGCAGTGAACCGCACGGGGATGCTGGAAACACCATATATTTT.

This chain's CDR3 is CASSSRGENTGELFF. Written as DNA, the CDR3 is TGTGCCAGCAGTTCCAGGGGAGAAAACACCGGGGAGCTGTTTTTT. The chain is built from TRBV27 and TRBJ2-2; tentative D call: TRBD1 (6 bases). The V gene lost 4 bases and the J gene lost 2 bases, with 11 bases spanning the gap. Germline V lookup: CDR1 MNHEY, CDR2 SMNVEV (reference sequence). The CDR3 contains 15 residues.

The V and J genes are TRBV27 and TRBJ1-2, with 11 nucleotides matching TRBD1. From germline, CDR1 is MNHEY and CDR2 SMNVEV (reference sequence). This CDR3 region has 15 residues. V trimming: 5 bases; J trimming: 7 bases; junction bases outside the gene matches: 9. For the CDR3, the DNA is TGTGCCAGCAGTCCCGGACAGGGGGCATTGTTTGGCTACACCTTC. Its protein product is CASSPGQGALFGYTF.

The chain combines TRBV3-1 (or the pseudogene TRBV3-2) with TRBJ1-4; 8 bases are a match to TRBD1. Germline CDR1 reads LGHDT; CDR2 reads YNNKEL (reference sequence). The V and J ends lost 1 base and 8 bases, in that order; junction bases with no gene match: 3. The CDR3 has 14 amino acids. CDR3 protein: CASSQAGGGEKLFF. The CDR3, as DNA: TGTGCCAGCAGCCAAGCAGGGGGCGGGGAAAAACTGTTTTTT.

V is TRBV5-1 and J is TRBJ2-5; TRBD1 might be the D (6 bases). In germline, CDR1 is SGHRS, CDR2 YFSETQ. The CDR3 is 15 residues long. The germline V and J ends were trimmed by 0 bases and 6 bases, with 15 bases remaining between them. CDR3 coding DNA: TGCGCCAGCAGCTTGGTACTACAGGGCGAGCAGACCCAGTACTTC. It specifies CASSLVLQGEQTQYF.